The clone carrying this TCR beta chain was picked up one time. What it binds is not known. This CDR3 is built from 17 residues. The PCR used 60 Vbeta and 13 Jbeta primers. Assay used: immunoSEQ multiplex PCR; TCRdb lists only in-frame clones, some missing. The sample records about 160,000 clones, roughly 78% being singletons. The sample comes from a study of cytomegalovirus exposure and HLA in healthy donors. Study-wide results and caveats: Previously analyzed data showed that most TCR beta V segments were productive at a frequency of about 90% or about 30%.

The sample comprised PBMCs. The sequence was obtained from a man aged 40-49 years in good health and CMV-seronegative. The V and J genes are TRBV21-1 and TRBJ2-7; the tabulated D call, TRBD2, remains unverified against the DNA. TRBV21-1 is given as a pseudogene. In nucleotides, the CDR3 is TGTGCCAGCAGCAAAGGGGGATCGGGGGGAAGCTCCTACGAGCAGTACTTC. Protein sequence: CASSKGGSGGSSYEQYF.